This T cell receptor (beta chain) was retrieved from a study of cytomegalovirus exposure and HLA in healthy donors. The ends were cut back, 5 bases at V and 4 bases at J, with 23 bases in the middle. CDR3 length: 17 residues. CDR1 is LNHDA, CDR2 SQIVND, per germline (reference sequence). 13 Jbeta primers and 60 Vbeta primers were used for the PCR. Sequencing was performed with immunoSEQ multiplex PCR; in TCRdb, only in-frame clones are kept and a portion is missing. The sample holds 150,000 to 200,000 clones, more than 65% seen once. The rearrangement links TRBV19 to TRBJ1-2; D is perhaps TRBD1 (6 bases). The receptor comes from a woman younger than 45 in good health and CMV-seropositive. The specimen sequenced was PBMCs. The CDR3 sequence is CASSPLRDTARPYGYTF. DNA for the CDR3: TGTGCCAGTAGTCCCCTTCGGGACACGGCAAGGCCCTATGGCTACACCTTC.